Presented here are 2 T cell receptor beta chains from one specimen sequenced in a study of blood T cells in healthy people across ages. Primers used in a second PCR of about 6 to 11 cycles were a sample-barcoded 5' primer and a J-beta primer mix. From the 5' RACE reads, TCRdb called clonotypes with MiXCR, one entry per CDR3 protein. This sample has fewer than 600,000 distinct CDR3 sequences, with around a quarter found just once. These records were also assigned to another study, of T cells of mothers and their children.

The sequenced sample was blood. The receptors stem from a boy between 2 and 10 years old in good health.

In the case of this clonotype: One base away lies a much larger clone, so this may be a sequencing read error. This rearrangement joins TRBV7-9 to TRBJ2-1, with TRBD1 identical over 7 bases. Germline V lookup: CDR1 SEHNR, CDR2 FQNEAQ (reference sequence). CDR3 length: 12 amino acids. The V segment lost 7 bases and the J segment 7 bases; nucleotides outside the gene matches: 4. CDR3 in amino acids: CASNEGANEQFF. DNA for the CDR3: TGTGCCAGCAACGAGGGGGCGAATGAGCAGTTCTTC.

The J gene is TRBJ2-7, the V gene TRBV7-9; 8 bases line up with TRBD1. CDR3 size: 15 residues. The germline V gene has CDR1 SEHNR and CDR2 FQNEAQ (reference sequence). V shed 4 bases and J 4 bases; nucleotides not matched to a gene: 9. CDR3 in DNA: TGTGCCAGCAGCTCCGGACAGGGTAATACGTACGAGCAGTACTTC. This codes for CASSSGQGNTYEQYF. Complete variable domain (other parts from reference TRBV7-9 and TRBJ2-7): DTGVSQNPRHKITKRGQNVTFRCDPISEHNRLYWYRQTLGQGPEFLTYFQNEAQLEKSRLLSDRFSAERPKGSFSTLEIQRTEQGDSAMYLCASSSGQGNTYEQYFGPGTRLTVT.